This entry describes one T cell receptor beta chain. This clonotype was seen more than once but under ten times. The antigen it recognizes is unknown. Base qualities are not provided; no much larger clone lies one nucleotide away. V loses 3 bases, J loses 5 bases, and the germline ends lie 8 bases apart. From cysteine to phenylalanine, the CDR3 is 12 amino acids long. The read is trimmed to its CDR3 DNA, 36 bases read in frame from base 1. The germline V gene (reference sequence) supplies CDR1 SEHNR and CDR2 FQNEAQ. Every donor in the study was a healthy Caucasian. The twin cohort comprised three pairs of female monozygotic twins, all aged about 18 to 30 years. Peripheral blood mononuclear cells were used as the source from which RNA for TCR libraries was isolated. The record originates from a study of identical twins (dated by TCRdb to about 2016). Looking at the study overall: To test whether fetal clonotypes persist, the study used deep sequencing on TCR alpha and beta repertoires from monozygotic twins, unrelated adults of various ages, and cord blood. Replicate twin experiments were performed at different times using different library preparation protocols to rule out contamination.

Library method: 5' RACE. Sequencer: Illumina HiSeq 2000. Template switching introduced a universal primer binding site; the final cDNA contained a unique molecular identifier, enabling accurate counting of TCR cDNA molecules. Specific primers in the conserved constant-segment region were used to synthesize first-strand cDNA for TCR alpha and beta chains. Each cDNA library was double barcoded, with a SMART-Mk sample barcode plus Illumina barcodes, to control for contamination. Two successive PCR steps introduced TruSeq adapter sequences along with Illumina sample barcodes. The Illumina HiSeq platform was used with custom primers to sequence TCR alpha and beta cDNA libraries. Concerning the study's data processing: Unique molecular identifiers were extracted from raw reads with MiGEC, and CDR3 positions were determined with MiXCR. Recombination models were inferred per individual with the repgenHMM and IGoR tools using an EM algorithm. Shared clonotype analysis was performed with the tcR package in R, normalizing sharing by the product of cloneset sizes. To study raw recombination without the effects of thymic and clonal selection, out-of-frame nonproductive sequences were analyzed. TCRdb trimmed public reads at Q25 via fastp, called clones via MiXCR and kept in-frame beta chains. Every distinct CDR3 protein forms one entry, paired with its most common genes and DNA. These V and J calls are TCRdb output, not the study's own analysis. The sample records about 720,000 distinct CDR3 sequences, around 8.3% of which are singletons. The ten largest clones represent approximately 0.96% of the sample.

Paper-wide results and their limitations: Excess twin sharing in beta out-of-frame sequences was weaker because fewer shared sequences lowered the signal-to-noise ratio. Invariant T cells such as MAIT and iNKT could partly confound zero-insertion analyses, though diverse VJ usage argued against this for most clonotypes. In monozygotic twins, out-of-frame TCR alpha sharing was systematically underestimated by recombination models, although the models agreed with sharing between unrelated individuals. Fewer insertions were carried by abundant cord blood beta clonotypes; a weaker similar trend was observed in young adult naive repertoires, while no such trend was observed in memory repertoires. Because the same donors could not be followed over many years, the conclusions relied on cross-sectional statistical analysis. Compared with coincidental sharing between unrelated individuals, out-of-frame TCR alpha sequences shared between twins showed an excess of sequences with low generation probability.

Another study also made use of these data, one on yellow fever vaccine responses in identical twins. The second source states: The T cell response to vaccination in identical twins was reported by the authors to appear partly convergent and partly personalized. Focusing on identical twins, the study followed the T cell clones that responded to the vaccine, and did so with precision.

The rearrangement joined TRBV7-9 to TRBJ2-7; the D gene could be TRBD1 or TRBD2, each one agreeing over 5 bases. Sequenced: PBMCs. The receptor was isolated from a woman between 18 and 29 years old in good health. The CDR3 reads CASSFGTHEQYF. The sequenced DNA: TGTGCCAGCAGCTTCGGGACGCACGAGCAGTACTTC.